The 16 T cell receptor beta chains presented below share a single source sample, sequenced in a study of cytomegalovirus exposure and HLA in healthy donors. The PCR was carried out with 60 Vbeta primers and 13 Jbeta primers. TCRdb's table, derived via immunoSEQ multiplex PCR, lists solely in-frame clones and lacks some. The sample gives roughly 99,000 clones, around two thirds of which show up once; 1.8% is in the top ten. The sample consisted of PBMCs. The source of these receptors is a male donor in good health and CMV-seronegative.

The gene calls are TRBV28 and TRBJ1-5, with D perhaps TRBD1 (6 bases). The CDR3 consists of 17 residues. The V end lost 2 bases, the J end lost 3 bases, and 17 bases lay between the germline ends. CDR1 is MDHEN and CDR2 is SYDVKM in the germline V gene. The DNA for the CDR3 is TGTGCCAGCAGTTTAGACGTCGCACAGGGATACAATCAGCCCCAGCATTTT. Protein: CASSLDVAQGYNQPQHF.

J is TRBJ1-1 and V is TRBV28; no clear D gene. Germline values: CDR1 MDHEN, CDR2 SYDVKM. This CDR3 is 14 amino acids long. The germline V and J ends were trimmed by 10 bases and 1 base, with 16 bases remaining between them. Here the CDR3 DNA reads TGTGCCACCATATATGGTGCGGAGAACACTGAAGCTTTCTTT. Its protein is CATIYGAENTEAFF. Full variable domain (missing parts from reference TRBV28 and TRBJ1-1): DVKVTQSSRYLVKRTGEKVFLECVQDMDHENMFWYRQDPGLGLRLIYFSYDVKMKEKGDIPEGYSVSREKKERFSLILESASTNQTSMYLCATIYGAENTEAFFGQGTRLTVV.

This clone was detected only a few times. CDR3 bases: TGCAGCGTTCGGACTAGCGGGATACGAGAGACCCAGTACTTC. Translation: CSVRTSGIRETQYF. This chain joins TRBV29-1 and TRBJ2-5; 12 bases are a match to TRBD2. The germline V gene has CDR1 SQVTM and CDR2 ANQGSEA. The ends lost 5 bases at V and 4 bases at J; junction bases unmatched: 5. The length of the CDR3 is 14 residues.

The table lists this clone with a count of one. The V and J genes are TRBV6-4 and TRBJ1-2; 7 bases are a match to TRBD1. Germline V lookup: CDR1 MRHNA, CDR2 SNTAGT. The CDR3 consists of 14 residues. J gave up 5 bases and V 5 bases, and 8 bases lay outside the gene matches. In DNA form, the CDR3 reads TGTGCCAGCAGTCCCGGGACAGCCCAATATGGCTACACCTTC. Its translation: CASSPGTAQYGYTF.

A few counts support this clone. The CDR3 DNA sequence: TGTGCCAGCGCGCCACGGAATGCGCGGAGCTCCTACGAGCAGTACTTC. This sequence encodes CASAPRNARSSYEQYF. This rearrangement joins TRBV7-2 to TRBJ2-7, with D unclear. The CDR3 contains 16 residues. Trimming pared 8 bases from V and 0 bases from J, leaving 20 bases between. Per the germline V gene, CDR1 is SGHTA and CDR2 is FQGNSA.

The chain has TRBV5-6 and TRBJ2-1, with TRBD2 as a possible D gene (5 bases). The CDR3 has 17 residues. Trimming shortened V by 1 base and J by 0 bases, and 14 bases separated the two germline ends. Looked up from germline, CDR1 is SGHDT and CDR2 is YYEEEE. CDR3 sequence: CASSLRVRASSYNEQFF. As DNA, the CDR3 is TGTGCCAGCAGCTTGAGGGTGAGGGCCAGCTCCTACAATGAGCAGTTCTTC. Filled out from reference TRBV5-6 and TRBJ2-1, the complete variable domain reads DAGVTQSPTHLIKTRGQQVTLRCSPKSGHDTVSWYQQALGQGPQFIFQYYEEEERQRGNFPDRFSGHQFPNYSSELNVNALLLGDSALYLCASSLRVRASSYNEQFFGPGTRLTVL.

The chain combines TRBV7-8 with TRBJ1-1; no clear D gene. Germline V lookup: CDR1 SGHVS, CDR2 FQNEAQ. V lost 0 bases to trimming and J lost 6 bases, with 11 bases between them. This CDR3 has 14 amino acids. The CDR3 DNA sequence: TGTGCCAGCAGCTTAGCCCCCCGGGGTGCTGAAGCTTTCTTT. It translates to CASSLAPRGAEAFF.

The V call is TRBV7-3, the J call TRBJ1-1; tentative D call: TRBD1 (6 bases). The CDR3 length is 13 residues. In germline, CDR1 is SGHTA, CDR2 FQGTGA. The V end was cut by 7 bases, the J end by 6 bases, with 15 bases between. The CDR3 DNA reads TGTGCCAGCATTACAGGGTGGAGGCCTGAAGCTTTCTTT. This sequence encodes CASITGWRPEAFF.

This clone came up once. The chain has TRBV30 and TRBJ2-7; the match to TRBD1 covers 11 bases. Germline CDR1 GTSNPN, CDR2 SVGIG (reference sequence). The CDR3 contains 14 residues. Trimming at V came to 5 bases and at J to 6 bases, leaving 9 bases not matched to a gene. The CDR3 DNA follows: TGTGCCTGGGAGAGGGGACAGGGGGGATTCGAGCAGTACTTC. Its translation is CAWERGQGGFEQYF.

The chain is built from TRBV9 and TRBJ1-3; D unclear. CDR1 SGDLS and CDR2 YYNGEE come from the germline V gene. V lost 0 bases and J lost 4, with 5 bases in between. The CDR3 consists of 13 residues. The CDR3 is CASSVDIGNTIYF. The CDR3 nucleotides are TGTGCCAGCAGCGTAGATATAGGAAACACCATATATTTT.

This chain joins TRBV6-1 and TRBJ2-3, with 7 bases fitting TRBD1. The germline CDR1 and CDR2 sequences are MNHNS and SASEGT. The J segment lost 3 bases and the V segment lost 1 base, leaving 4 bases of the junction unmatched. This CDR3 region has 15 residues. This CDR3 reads CASSEEGTDTDTQYF. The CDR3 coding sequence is TGTGCCAGCAGTGAAGAGGGGACAGATACAGATACGCAGTATTTT.

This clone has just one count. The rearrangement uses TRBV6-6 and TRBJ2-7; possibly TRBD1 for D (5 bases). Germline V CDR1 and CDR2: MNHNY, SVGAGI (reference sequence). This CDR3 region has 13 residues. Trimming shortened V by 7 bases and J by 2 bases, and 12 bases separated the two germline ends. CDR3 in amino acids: CASNSQGPYEQYF. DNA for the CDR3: TGTGCCAGCAATTCGCAGGGTCCCTACGAGCAGTACTTC.

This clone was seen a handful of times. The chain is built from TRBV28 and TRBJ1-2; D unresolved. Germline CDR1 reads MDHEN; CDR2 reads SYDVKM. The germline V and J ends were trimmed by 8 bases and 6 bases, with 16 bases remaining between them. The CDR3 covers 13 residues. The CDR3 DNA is TGTGCCAGCCTTTCCTTTCCGTTTGATGGCTACACCTTC. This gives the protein CASLSFPFDGYTF.

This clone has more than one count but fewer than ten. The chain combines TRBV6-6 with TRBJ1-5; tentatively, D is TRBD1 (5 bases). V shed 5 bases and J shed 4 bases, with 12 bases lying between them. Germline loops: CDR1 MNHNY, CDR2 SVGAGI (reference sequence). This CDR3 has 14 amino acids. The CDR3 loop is CASSPWGRNQPQHF. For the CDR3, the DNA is TGTGCCAGCAGTCCATGGGGGAGGAATCAGCCCCAGCATTTT.

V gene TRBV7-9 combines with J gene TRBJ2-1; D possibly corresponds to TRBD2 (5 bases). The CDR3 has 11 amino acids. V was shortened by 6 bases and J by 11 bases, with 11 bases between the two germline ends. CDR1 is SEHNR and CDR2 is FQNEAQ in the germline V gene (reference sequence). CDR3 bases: TGTGCCAGCAGTCTACGGGATCAGCAGTTCTTC. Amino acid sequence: CASSLRDQQFF.

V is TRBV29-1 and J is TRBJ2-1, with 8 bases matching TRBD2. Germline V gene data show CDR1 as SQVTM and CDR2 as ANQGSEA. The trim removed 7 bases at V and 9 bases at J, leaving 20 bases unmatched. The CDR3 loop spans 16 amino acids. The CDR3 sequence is CSAHPGREGPLGEQFF. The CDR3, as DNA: TGCAGCGCCCACCCGGGACGGGAGGGCCCTCTTGGTGAGCAGTTCTTC.